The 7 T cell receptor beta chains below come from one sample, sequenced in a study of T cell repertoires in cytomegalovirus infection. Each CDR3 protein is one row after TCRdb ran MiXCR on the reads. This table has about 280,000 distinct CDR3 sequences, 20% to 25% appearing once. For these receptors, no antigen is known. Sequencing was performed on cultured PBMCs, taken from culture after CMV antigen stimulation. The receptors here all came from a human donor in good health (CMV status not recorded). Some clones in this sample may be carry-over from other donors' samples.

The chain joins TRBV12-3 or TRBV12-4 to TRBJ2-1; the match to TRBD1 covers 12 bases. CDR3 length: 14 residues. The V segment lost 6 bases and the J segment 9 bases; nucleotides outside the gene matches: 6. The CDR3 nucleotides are TGTGCCAGCAGAGCGGGACAGGGGGCGATTGAGCAGTTCTTC. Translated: CASRAGQGAIEQFF.

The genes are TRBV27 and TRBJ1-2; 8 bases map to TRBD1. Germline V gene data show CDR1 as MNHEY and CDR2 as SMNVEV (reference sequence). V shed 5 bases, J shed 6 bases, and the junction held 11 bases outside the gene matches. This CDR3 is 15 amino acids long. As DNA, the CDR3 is TGTGCCAGCAGTACCTCAGGGGGCAATCTGGATGGCTACACCTTC. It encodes CASSTSGGNLDGYTF.

The CDR3 region is CASSPLRTRPLEQYF. In nucleotides, the CDR3 is TGTGCCAGCAGCCCCCTCCGGACCCGGCCCCTCGAGCAGTACTTC. The chain combines TRBV27 with TRBJ2-7; D uncertain. From germline, CDR1 is MNHEY and CDR2 SMNVEV (reference sequence). Trimming cost V 6 bases and J 6 bases, with 21 bases left between them. This CDR3 is built from 15 residues.

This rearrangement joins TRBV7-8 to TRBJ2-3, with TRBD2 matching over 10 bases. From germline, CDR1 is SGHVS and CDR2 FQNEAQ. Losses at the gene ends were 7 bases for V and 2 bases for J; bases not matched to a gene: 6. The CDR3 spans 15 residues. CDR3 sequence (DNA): TGTGCCAGCAATTTCCTAGCGGGAGACACAGATACGCAGTATTTT. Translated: CASNFLAGDTDTQYF.

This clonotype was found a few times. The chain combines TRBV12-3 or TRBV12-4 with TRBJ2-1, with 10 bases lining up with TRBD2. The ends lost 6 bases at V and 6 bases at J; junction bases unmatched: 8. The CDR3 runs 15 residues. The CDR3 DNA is TGTGCCAGCAGCACCGGGACTAGCGTTTCCAATGAGCAGTTCTTC. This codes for CASSTGTSVSNEQFF.

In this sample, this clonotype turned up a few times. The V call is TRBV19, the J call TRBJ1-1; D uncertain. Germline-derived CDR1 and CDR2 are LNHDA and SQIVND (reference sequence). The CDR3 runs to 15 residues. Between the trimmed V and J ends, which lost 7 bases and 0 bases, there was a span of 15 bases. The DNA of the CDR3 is TGTGCCAGTACCCCTTTGCCCCAGTTGAACACTGAAGCTTTCTTT. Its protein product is CASTPLPQLNTEAFF.

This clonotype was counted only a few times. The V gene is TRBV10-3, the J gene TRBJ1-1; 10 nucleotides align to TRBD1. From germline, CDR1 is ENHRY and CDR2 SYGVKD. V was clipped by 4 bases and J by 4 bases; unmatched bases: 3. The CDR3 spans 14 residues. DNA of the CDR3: TGTGCCATCAGTGGGACAGGGGGAATCACTGAAGCTTTCTTT. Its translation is CAISGTGGITEAFF.